There are many counts of the clone carrying this TCR beta chain. Its antigen is still unknown. The V gene's germline CDR1 is SGHTA and CDR2 FQGNSA. V was cut by 2 bases and J by 2 bases, with 7 bases left in between. CDR3 size: 13 residues. This entry comes from a study of T cell repertoires in cytomegalovirus infection. Whole-study findings and limits: Ex vivo responses were dominated by HLA-C-restricted CMV-specific TCR beta clonotypes.

A single record per CDR3 protein comes from TCRdb applying MiXCR to the reads. This sample has approximately 400,000 distinct CDR3 sequences; under 40% occur once, and the top ten carry approximately 13%. The chain is built from TRBV7-2 and TRBJ2-7, with D possibly being TRBD1 or TRBD2 (5 bases each). The sequence was collected from a human donor in good health (CMV status not recorded). Some clones in this sample may be carry-over from other donors' samples. The sequencing input was PBMCs. DNA of the CDR3: TGTGCCAGCAGCTTACCGGGGCCCTACGAGCAGTACTTC. Translating it yields CASSLPGPYEQYF.